This entry lists 23 T cell receptor beta chains sequenced from one sample in a study of blood T cell repertoires in COVID-19 (dated by TCRdb to about 2020). The library was built by means of the immunoSEQ multiplex PCR assay. Sourced from immuneACCESS, this table was stored by TCRdb with only in-frame sequences that have V and J called. A share of the clones is absent; for the studies checked, an unresolved V gene accounts for under half, and the remainder has no known explanation. This sample lists roughly 330,000 clones; 70% to 90% were detected once. The biggest ten clones account for under 5% of the sample. Sequences were obtained from peripheral blood. All receptors derive from a woman in her 50s with active or convalescent COVID-19.

The chain is built from TRBV28 and TRBJ1-5; no firm D call. This CDR3 has 13 amino acids. V lost 6 bases and J 8 bases, leaving 14 bases between the germline ends. Germline V gene data show CDR1 as MDHEN and CDR2 as SYDVKM. Here the CDR3 reads CASRTQRGEPQHF. As DNA, the CDR3 is TGTGCCAGCAGAACACAAAGAGGAGAGCCCCAGCATTTT.

The V call is TRBV7-2, the J call TRBJ2-1, with 9 bases fitting TRBD2. The CDR3 has 14 residues. Per germline, CDR1 SGHTA and CDR2 FQGNSA. J gave up 5 bases and V 5 bases, and 4 bases lay outside the gene matches. CDR3 region: CASSRTSDHNEQFF. The CDR3 DNA is TGTGCCAGCAGCCGGACTAGCGACCACAATGAGCAGTTCTTC.

This rearrangement joins TRBV5-1 to TRBJ2-5; a weak D match, TRBD1 (6 bases). Deletions cut 3 bases from V and 5 bases from J, with 11 bases between. The CDR3 covers 13 residues. CDR1 is SGHRS and CDR2 is YFSETQ in the germline V gene. CDR3 amino acids: CASSSAGEETQYF. CDR3 bases: TGCGCCAGCAGCTCCGCAGGGGAGGAGACCCAGTACTTC.

This clone has only a few counts. This chain connects TRBV6-9 to TRBJ1-2, with D possibly being TRBD1 (5 bases). V lost 7 bases and J 11 bases, leaving 14 bases between the germline ends. This CDR3 has 11 amino acids. Germline V gene data show CDR1 as MNHGY and CDR2 as SVAAGI. DNA of the CDR3: TGTGCCAGCACTCCCGGGGGTGGGTACACCTTC. Translating it yields CASTPGGGYTF.

The chain carries TRBV6-5 and TRBJ1-6; tentative D call: TRBD1 (6 bases). Germline values: CDR1 MNHEY, CDR2 SVGAGI. V shed 7 bases and J shed 7 bases, with 17 bases lying between them. The CDR3 runs to 15 residues. The CDR3 sequence is CASTKGTRANSPLHF. CDR3 nucleotide sequence: TGTGCCAGCACCAAAGGGACAAGGGCCAATTCACCCCTCCACTTT.

The J gene is TRBJ2-5, the V gene TRBV11-2; D not resolved. Germline CDR1 SGHAT, CDR2 FQNNGV. Trimming pared 4 bases from V and 2 bases from J, leaving 14 bases between. This CDR3 spans 15 amino acids. The CDR3 region has the DNA TGTGCCAGCAGCTCCTCCGATGGCAGTCAAGAGACCCAGTACTTC. This gives the protein CASSSSDGSQETQYF.

This clone was picked up one time. The rearrangement links TRBV5-1 to TRBJ1-1; maybe TRBD1 (5 bases). This CDR3 is 15 amino acids long. Deletions cut 4 bases from V and 0 bases from J, with 13 bases between. CDR1 and CDR2 from the germline V gene are SGHRS and YFSETQ. The CDR3 DNA reads TGCGCCAGCAGCGCGTGGAGGGGAATGAACACTGAAGCTTTCTTT. Protein sequence: CASSAWRGMNTEAFF.

The chain combines TRBV27 with TRBJ2-1; 12 bases align to TRBD2. J gave up 9 bases and V 8 bases, and 14 bases lay outside the gene matches. Germline V CDR1 and CDR2: MNHEY, SMNVEV (reference sequence). The CDR3 contains 16 residues. CDR3 loop: CASGAYSSGRAGEQFF. CDR3 in DNA: TGTGCCAGCGGTGCCTATTCTAGCGGGAGGGCCGGTGAGCAGTTCTTC.

The V and J genes are TRBV29-1 and TRBJ2-5, with TRBD1 identical over 7 bases. Germline trimming cut 7 bases from V and 4 bases from J; bases unmatched to any gene: 9. Germline V gives CDR1 SQVTM, CDR2 ANQGSEA. This CDR3 comprises 13 residues. The CDR3: CSEVTGNRETQYF. CDR3 nucleotide sequence: TGCAGCGAAGTGACAGGGAATCGAGAGACCCAGTACTTC.

The chain has TRBV19 and TRBJ1-4; D not certain. The CDR3 has 17 amino acids. CDR1 is LNHDA, CDR2 SQIVND, per germline (reference sequence). V dropped 1 base and J dropped 4 bases, with 16 bases sitting between them. The CDR3, as DNA: TGTGCCAGTAGTATAGTATGGTCCGGGAGAGTTAATGAAAAACTGTTTTTT. This translates into CASSIVWSGRVNEKLFF.

V and J are TRBV18 and TRBJ1-3; 7 nucleotides align to TRBD1. Germline assignment: CDR1 KGHSH and CDR2 LQKENI. V was pared by 4 bases and J by 0 bases, with 9 bases of the junction left unmatched. This CDR3 region has 17 residues. CDR3 nucleotides: TGTGCCAGCTCACTTAAAACAGGGGCAGGCTCTGGAAACACCATATATTTT. Translation gives CASSLKTGAGSGNTIYF.

The CDR3 DNA reads TGCGCCAGCAGCCTGGACAGTTCCTATGGCTACACCTTC. Residues: CASSLDSSYGYTF. This sequence joins TRBV4-3 and TRBJ1-2, with D maybe TRBD1 (6 bases). CDR1 and CDR2 from the germline V gene are LGHNA and YSLEER. V was cut by 4 bases and J by 4 bases, with 10 bases left in between. CDR3 size: 13 residues.

This chain uses TRBV7-2 with TRBJ2-7, with TRBD2 matching 7 bases. The V gene end was trimmed by 1 base and the J gene end by 3 bases; junction bases not matched to a gene: 9. The CDR3 contains 16 residues. CDR1 is SGHTA and CDR2 is FQGNSA in the germline V gene. Here the CDR3 reads CASSLETGGGSYEQYF. CDR3 in DNA: TGTGCCAGCAGCTTAGAGACGGGAGGCGGGAGCTACGAGCAGTACTTC.

The chain uses TRBV28 and TRBJ2-3; maybe TRBD1 (6 bases). CDR3 size: 16 residues. The V end lost 6 bases, the J end lost 4 bases, and 20 bases lay between the germline ends. In germline, CDR1 is MDHEN, CDR2 SYDVKM. In DNA form, the CDR3 reads TGTGCCAGCAGCCCTGTTAGGGGGAGTTCAGCAGATACGCAGTATTTT. This translates into CASSPVRGSSADTQYF.

CDR3 protein: CASSLRQGAYEQYF. The CDR3 DNA reads as TGTGCCAGCAGCCTGAGACAGGGGGCTTACGAGCAGTACTTC. This rearrangement joins TRBV5-4 to TRBJ2-7, with TRBD1 matching over 10 bases. Trimming removed 4 bases from V and 4 bases from J; junction bases left unmatched: 5. Germline V gene lookup returns CDR1 SGHNT and CDR2 YYREEE (reference sequence). The CDR3 is 14 residues long.

The rearrangement uses TRBV7-2 and TRBJ2-1; 11 bases match TRBD1. Germline values: CDR1 SGHTA, CDR2 FQGNSA. This CDR3 comprises 16 residues. Unmatched junction bases numbered 8, after V lost 1 base and J lost 9 bases. CDR3 protein: CASSLVGQGASGEQFF. As DNA, the CDR3 is TGTGCCAGCAGCTTAGTAGGACAGGGGGCTTCGGGTGAGCAGTTCTTC.

This chain uses TRBV28 with TRBJ2-3; 14 bases line up with TRBD2. This CDR3 spans 12 amino acids. J gave up 10 bases and V 9 bases, and 3 bases lay outside the gene matches. Germline V gene sequence: CDR1 MDHEN, CDR2 SYDVKM. The CDR3 coding sequence is TGTGCCAGAGGGACTAGCGGGAGTGCGCAGTATTTT. Its translation: CARGTSGSAQYF.

The rearrangement joins TRBV5-4 to TRBJ1-1, with a weak D call TRBD1 (5 bases). V lost 2 bases, J lost 6 bases, and 11 bases lay in between. There are 13 residues in the CDR3. CDR1 is SGHNT, CDR2 YYREEE, per germline (reference sequence). The CDR3 region is CASSLSGFAEAFF. CDR3 DNA sequence: TGTGCCAGCAGCTTATCAGGGTTCGCTGAAGCTTTCTTT. The whole variable domain, remainder taken from reference TRBV5-4 and TRBJ1-1, is ETGVTQSPTHLIKTRGQQVTLRCSSQSGHNTVSWYQQALGQGPQFIFQYYREEENGRGNFPPRFSGLQFPNYSSELNVNALELDDSALYLCASSLSGFAEAFFGQGTRLTVV.

The rearrangement links TRBV2 to TRBJ1-2; 7 positions match TRBD1. The CDR3 length is 15 residues. Losses at the gene ends were 10 bases for V and 2 bases for J; bases not matched to a gene: 13. Germline-derived CDR1 and CDR2 are SNHLY and FYNNEI. The CDR3 reads CATKRGAGGNYGYTF. Written as DNA, the CDR3 is TGTGCCACCAAAAGAGGGGCAGGGGGAAACTATGGCTACACCTTC.

This clone was observed once. The chain couples TRBV11-2 to TRBJ1-1; possible D gene TRBD1, 6 bases. Per germline, CDR1 SGHAT and CDR2 FQNNGV. The CDR3 extends over 14 amino acids. Deletions cut 7 bases from V and 0 bases from J, with 12 bases between. The CDR3 region has the DNA TGTGCCAGCACCACAGGGATCCTGAACACTGAAGCTTTCTTT. This encodes CASTTGILNTEAFF.

The V gene is TRBV5-5, the J gene TRBJ1-5; possible D gene TRBD1, 5 bases. The CDR3 covers 15 residues. Per germline, CDR1 SGHKS and CDR2 YYEKEE (reference sequence). The V and J ends lost 6 bases and 5 bases respectively, with 18 bases between them. CDR3 sequence (DNA): TGTGCCAGCACCTTTACCCTTTGGGGGGATCAGCCCCAGCATTTT. It yields the protein CASTFTLWGDQPQHF.

This chain uses TRBV19 with TRBJ1-2, with 9 positions matching TRBD1. This CDR3 comprises 13 residues. V shed 6 bases and J 6 bases; nucleotides not matched to a gene: 5. Germline loops: CDR1 LNHDA, CDR2 SQIVND (reference sequence). The CDR3 is CASSQDRGDGYTF. DNA of the CDR3: TGTGCCAGTAGCCAAGACAGGGGGGATGGCTACACCTTC.

This clone was seen once. The chain employs TRBV6-2 or TRBV6-3 and TRBJ2-7; 10 bases agree with TRBD1. V lost 2 bases, J lost 0 bases, and 4 bases stayed unmatched. Per the germline V gene, CDR1 is MNHEY and CDR2 is SVGEGT. This CDR3 has 16 residues. CDR3 loop: CASSYGDRGSSYEQYF. In nucleotides, the CDR3 is TGTGCCAGCAGTTACGGGGACAGGGGTTCCTCCTACGAGCAGTACTTC.